The entry below describes one TCR beta chain. As yet, its antigen is unknown. This sample stems from a study of blood T cells in healthy people across ages. Overall study findings and caveats: The study could not conclusively compare naive and antigen-experienced cells, given its unsorted PBMCs. The study found more naive CD4+ cells and higher diversity in long-lived than aged donors.

For the second PCR, which ran for about 7 to 11 cycles, a sample-barcoded 5' primer and a J-beta primer mix were used. TCRdb re-called the 5' RACE reads with MiXCR, one entry per CDR3 protein. The sample has over 750,000 distinct CDR3 sequences; roughly 25% are singletons. These data were likewise used in another study, on T cells of mothers and their children. Per that paper: The cDNA synthesis received all extracted RNA, at approximately 1.4 ug per 15 ul. M1S, a second-PCR primer, added sample barcodes and 2-4 random nucleotides.

Source material: blood. The TCR originated in a boy aged 5-17 years in good health.

CDR3: CASSFGRTVEGETQYF. CDR3 bases: TGTGCCAGCAGCTTCGGACGGACTGTAGAGGGGGAGACCCAGTACTTC. The rearrangement uses TRBV11-2 and TRBJ2-1; D could derive from TRBD1 or TRBD2 (5 bases each). The J call may be faulty, since TRBJ2-5 better matches the DNA end. The V gene's germline CDR1 is SGHAT and CDR2 FQNNGV. The CDR3 is 16 amino acids.